This T cell receptor beta chain was documented in a study of OX40 agonist ivuxolimab in advanced cancers. Turning to the study itself: Patients took ivuxolimab, an agonistic anti-OX40 (CD134) antibody.

The data were produced by immunoSEQ multiplex PCR, yet TCRdb's version contains in-frame clones alone and is incomplete. The sample shows some 42,000 clones, approximately 87% of them seen only once. The CDR3 is made up of 18 amino acids. The ends lost 3 bases at V and 6 bases at J; junction bases unmatched: 10. The chain combines TRBV23-1 with TRBJ2-2, with 13 bases identical to TRBD2. TRBV23-1 is sorted into the ORF group, with uncertain function. This clonotype was obtained from an adult with an advanced solid tumor such as melanoma, head and neck, liver or kidney cancer. Sequenced material: CD4+ or CD8+ T cells sorted from blood, taken in a trial of the OX40 agonist ivuxolimab. CDR3 residues: CASSHPTSGRADAGELFF. CDR3 DNA sequence: TGCGCCAGCAGTCACCCTACTAGCGGGAGGGCCGATGCCGGGGAGCTGTTTTTT.